The next 24 T cell receptor beta chains were all read from a single sample in a study of T cell responses to AZD1222 COVID-19 vaccine. Clones were sequenced by immunoSEQ multiplex PCR, and TCRdb holds only the in-frame ones, with some missing. The table records roughly 190,000 clones, approximately 93% of them present only once. The specimen was peripheral blood, collected on day 0 of AZD1222 vaccination. The origin of the receptors is an adult in good health.

This sequence joins TRBV3-1 (or the pseudogene TRBV3-2) and TRBJ2-2; D not resolved. CDR3 length: 13 amino acids. Germline CDR1 LGHDT, CDR2 YNNKEL (reference sequence). Trimming removed 5 bases from V and 5 bases from J, with 9 bases in between. The CDR3 region is CASSSTHTGELFF. CDR3 in DNA: TGTGCCAGCAGCTCGACCCATACCGGGGAGCTGTTTTTT.

The J gene is TRBJ2-7, the V gene TRBV5-5; D is ambiguous. The CDR3 loop spans 14 amino acids. The V gene's germline CDR1 is SGHKS and CDR2 YYEKEE (reference sequence). Trimming took off 0 bases at V and 3 bases at J, with 10 bases between the two ends. CDR3 coding DNA: TGTGCCAGCAGCTTGGGTGACACAGTCTACGAGCAGTACTTC. Translated, it gives CASSLGDTVYEQYF. The full variable domain, in which reference TRBV5-5 and TRBJ2-7 provide the parts outside the CDR3, is DAGVTQSPTHLIKTRGQQVTLRCSPISGHKSVSWYQQVLGQGPQFIFQYYEKEERGRGNFPDRFSARQFPNYSSELNVNALLLGDSALYLCASSLGDTVYEQYFGPGTRLTVT.

Only one count was recorded for this clone. V gene TRBV5-6 combines with J gene TRBJ1-3; D may be TRBD1 (5 bases). The length of the CDR3 is 17 residues. Deletions cut 0 bases from V and 0 bases from J, with 13 bases between. CDR1 and CDR2 from the germline V gene are SGHDT and YYEEEE. The CDR3 nucleotides are TGTGCCAGCAGCTTGGGAGGGGTCCTCGCCTCTGGAAACACCATATATTTT. This gives the protein CASSLGGVLASGNTIYF.

The chain has TRBV29-1 and TRBJ1-2, with D hard to call. Germline-derived CDR1 and CDR2 are SQVTM and ANQGSEA. V lost 2 bases and J lost 5, with 9 bases in between. The CDR3 runs 12 residues. For the CDR3, the DNA is TGCAGCGTTGAACGGCAGGATTATGGCTACACCTTC. Translated, it gives CSVERQDYGYTF.

This chain connects TRBV5-1 to TRBJ2-1; 9 positions match TRBD2. CDR1 and CDR2 from the germline V gene are SGHRS and YFSETQ. CDR3 length: 16 amino acids. V lost 4 bases to trimming and J lost 4 bases; unmatched junction nucleotides: 9. In DNA form, the CDR3 reads TGCGCCAGCAGCCAACTAGCGGGCGGTAGGTACAATGAGCAGTTCTTC. Amino acids: CASSQLAGGRYNEQFF.

The chain combines TRBV9 with TRBJ1-6, with D maybe TRBD1 (5 bases). Germline V gene data show CDR1 as SGDLS and CDR2 as YYNGEE. This CDR3 has 14 residues. V lost 3 bases and J 7 bases, leaving 11 bases between the germline ends. This CDR3 reads CASSGRDPNSPLHF. CDR3 DNA: TGTGCCAGCAGCGGGCGGGACCCAAATTCACCCCTCCACTTT.

Only one count was recorded for this clone. V is TRBV6-5 and J is TRBJ2-7; 10 bases agree with TRBD2. Germline lookup yields CDR1 MNHEY and CDR2 SVGAGI. This CDR3 has 15 amino acids. Trimming cost V 5 bases and J 2 bases; bases outside gene matches: 6. The CDR3 here is CASSPHSGGPYEQYF. DNA for the CDR3: TGTGCCAGCAGTCCGCATAGCGGGGGGCCCTACGAGCAGTACTTC.

CDR3 amino acids: CASSFVGVSYNEQFF. The CDR3, as DNA: TGTGCCAGCAGTTTCGTCGGGGTTTCCTACAATGAGCAGTTCTTC. The chain couples TRBV27 to TRBJ2-1, with D perhaps TRBD2 (5 bases). Trimming pared 3 bases from V and 1 base from J, leaving 10 bases between. Germline V gene data show CDR1 as MNHEY and CDR2 as SMNVEV (reference sequence). The CDR3 length is 15 residues.

The V and J genes are TRBV5-1 and TRBJ1-4; 8 bases align to TRBD1. The ends lost 3 bases at V and 4 bases at J; junction bases unmatched: 11. The germline V gene has CDR1 SGHRS and CDR2 YFSETQ. The CDR3 spans 17 residues. The chain's CDR3 is CASSWTGPQGGNEKLFF. The CDR3 DNA reads TGCGCCAGCAGCTGGACAGGGCCCCAGGGTGGTAATGAAAAACTGTTTTTT.

V usage is TRBV5-6 and J usage is TRBJ2-7; D gene uncertain. The germline CDR1 and CDR2 sequences are SGHDT and YYEEEE. The CDR3 consists of 13 residues. V dropped 2 bases and J dropped 10 bases, with 16 bases sitting between them. Written as DNA, the CDR3 is TGTGCCAGCAGCTTTTCGGACGCGGAATTACAGTACTTC. This codes for CASSFSDAELQYF.

The V and J genes are TRBV20-1 and TRBJ1-5; D unresolved. The CDR3 is 12 residues long. Germline V CDR1 and CDR2: DFQATT, SNEGSKA (reference sequence). The V gene lost 3 bases and the J gene lost 4 bases, with 7 bases spanning the gap. CDR3 coding DNA: TGCAGTGCTAGTGCAGGAAATCAGCCCCAGCATTTT. Its translation is CSASAGNQPQHF.

The chain recombines TRBV11-3 with TRBJ2-2, with 8 bases matching TRBD1. This CDR3 has 16 residues. CDR1 and CDR2 from the germline V gene are SGHNT and YENEEA. The trim removed 5 bases at V and 5 bases at J, leaving 10 bases unmatched. DNA for the CDR3: TGTGCCAGCAGCCCGCGGACAGGGATTTTGACCGGGGAGCTGTTTTTT. Translating gives CASSPRTGILTGELFF.

The genes are TRBV3-1 (or the pseudogene TRBV3-2) and TRBJ2-1; D gene unclear. Germline-derived CDR1 and CDR2 are LGHDT and YNNKEL (reference sequence). The CDR3 extends over 14 amino acids. With 1 base removed from V and 5 bases from J, the gap between germline ends came to 9 bases. The CDR3, as DNA: TGTGCCAGCAGCCAAGGGATTCAGAACAATGAGCAGTTCTTC. Amino acids: CASSQGIQNNEQFF.

The chain carries TRBV5-6 and TRBJ2-1; tentatively, D is TRBD2 (6 bases). This CDR3 is 15 amino acids long. The germline V gene has CDR1 SGHDT and CDR2 YYEEEE. With 1 base removed from V and 7 bases from J, the gap between germline ends came to 15 bases. The CDR3 region has the DNA TGTGCCAGCAGCTTGCCGGCGGGGTCGGGAAATGAGCAGTTCTTC. Residues: CASSLPAGSGNEQFF. The full variable domain, completed using reference TRBV5-6 and TRBJ2-1, is DAGVTQSPTHLIKTRGQQVTLRCSPKSGHDTVSWYQQALGQGPQFIFQYYEEEERQRGNFPDRFSGHQFPNYSSELNVNALLLGDSALYLCASSLPAGSGNEQFFGPGTRLTVL.

V gene TRBV25-1 combines with J gene TRBJ2-2; 7 nucleotides align to TRBD1. Germline CDR1 MGHDK, CDR2 SYGVNS. CDR3 length: 16 residues. V gave up 2 bases and J gave up 1 base; unmatched junction bases: 4. This CDR3 is CASSELDRENTGELFF. CDR3 in DNA: TGTGCCAGCAGTGAACTCGACAGGGAGAACACCGGGGAGCTGTTTTTT.

This rearrangement joins TRBV7-8 to TRBJ1-2; 7 positions agree with TRBD1. The CDR3 covers 14 residues. Per the germline V gene, CDR1 is SGHVS and CDR2 is FQNEAQ. Trimming removed 5 bases from V and 2 bases from J; junction bases left unmatched: 5. The CDR3 region has the DNA TGTGCCAGCAGCCAAGGACAGGTGAACTATGGCTACACCTTC. This encodes CASSQGQVNYGYTF.

The rearrangement joins TRBV5-6 to TRBJ1-2, with D possibly being TRBD1 (6 bases). The germline V gene encodes CDR1 SGHDT and CDR2 YYEEEE. This CDR3 has 14 amino acids. The germline V and J ends were trimmed by 4 bases and 3 bases, with 13 bases remaining between them. Here the CDR3 DNA reads TGTGCCAGCAGCCTCGGACAGAGATACTATGGCTACACCTTC. This encodes CASSLGQRYYGYTF.

The rearrangement uses TRBV2 and TRBJ2-7; TRBD2 might be the D (6 bases). The germline V gene encodes CDR1 SNHLY and CDR2 FYNNEI. The CDR3 is 14 residues long. The V end lost 6 bases, the J end lost 0 bases, and 12 bases lay between the germline ends. As DNA, the CDR3 is TGTGCCAGCAGCAGCAGGAGGGGCTCCTACGAGCAGTACTTC. Protein sequence: CASSSRRGSYEQYF.

This clone has just a few counts. The chain carries TRBV5-1 and TRBJ2-3, with 8 nucleotides matching TRBD2. J lost 1 base, V lost 2 bases, and 0 bases had no gene match. The CDR3 is 14 residues long. In germline, CDR1 is SGHRS, CDR2 YFSETQ. The chain's CDR3 is CASSLLAGTDTQYF. The CDR3 bases are TGCGCCAGCAGCTTACTAGCGGGCACAGATACGCAGTATTTT.

The chain has TRBV27 and TRBJ2-5; a possible D gene is TRBD1 (6 bases). Trimming took 2 bases from V and 4 from J, leaving 11 bases between them. The germline V gene encodes CDR1 MNHEY and CDR2 SMNVEV (reference sequence). CDR3 length equals 14 residues. This CDR3 is CASSLEGGRETQYF. CDR3 DNA sequence: TGTGCCAGCAGTTTAGAAGGGGGAAGAGAGACCCAGTACTTC.

This chain links TRBV5-4 with TRBJ1-1, with D perhaps matching TRBD1 (5 bases). CDR1 and CDR2 (germline): SGHNT, YYREEE (reference sequence). The CDR3 runs 13 residues. V was pared by 4 bases and J by 0 bases, with 7 bases between. The CDR3 DNA follows: TGTGCCAGCAGCACGACAGTGAACACTGAAGCTTTCTTT. As protein: CASSTTVNTEAFF.

The chain has TRBV7-9 and TRBJ1-1; D remains ambiguous. Trimming took off 2 bases at V and 3 bases at J, with 7 bases between the two ends. The V gene's germline CDR1 is SEHNR and CDR2 FQNEAQ (reference sequence). The CDR3 is made up of 13 amino acids. Here the CDR3 DNA reads TGTGCCAGCAGCTTATGGGTAGACACTGAAGCTTTCTTT. Encoded protein: CASSLWVDTEAFF. Supplemented by reference TRBV7-9 and TRBJ1-1, the full variable domain reads DTGVSQNPRHKITKRGQNVTFRCDPISEHNRLYWYRQTLGQGPEFLTYFQNEAQLEKSRLLSDRFSAERPKGSFSTLEIQRTEQGDSAMYLCASSLWVDTEAFFGQGTRLTVV.

In this sample, this clone turned up once. The chain uses TRBV4-1 and TRBJ1-1; no reliable D call. V lost 7 bases, J lost 5 bases, and 14 bases lay in between. CDR1 is MGHRA, CDR2 YSYEKL, per germline. This CDR3 comprises 13 residues. CDR3 residues: CASTGVGGTEAFF. CDR3 in DNA: TGCGCCAGCACCGGGGTGGGTGGGACTGAAGCTTTCTTT.

This chain uses TRBV3-1 (or the pseudogene TRBV3-2) with TRBJ2-1, with D perhaps given as TRBD1 or TRBD2 (5 bases each). The CDR3 spans 17 residues. Germline CDR1 reads LGHDT; CDR2 reads YNNKEL (reference sequence). V lost 0 bases to trimming and J lost 1 base, with 13 bases between them. The chain's CDR3 is CASSQDVGAGSYNEQFF. The DNA of the CDR3 is TGTGCCAGCAGCCAAGATGTCGGGGCGGGTTCCTACAATGAGCAGTTCTTC.